These T cell receptor beta chains were read from a single sample in a study of spatial heterogeneity in lung cancer. MiXCR, run by TCRdb on the 5' RACE reads, gives a single entry per CDR3 protein. This sample carries about 120,000 distinct CDR3 sequences, 10% to 15% of them seen once, and the ten largest clones take approximately 17%. The sequenced sample was PBMCs, obtained at follow-up. The receptors derive from a male donor with early-stage non-small cell lung cancer. CDR3s leave out the opening cysteine and the closing phenylalanine or tryptophan.

J gene: TRBJ2-1; V gene: TRBV10-2; CDR3 protein: ASSNYNEQF
J gene: TRBJ1-5; V gene: TRBV6-6; CDR3 protein: ATRVGNQPQH
J gene: TRBJ2-1; V gene: TRBV7-3; CDR3 protein: ASNHIYSSLNEQF
J gene: TRBJ2-3; V gene: TRBV10-3; CDR3 protein: AIGAGGGDTQY
J gene: TRBJ1-5; V gene: TRBV20-1; CDR3 protein: SAKQGNSNQPQH
J gene: TRBJ1-3; V gene: TRBV4-2; CDR3 protein: ASSQDLNRVDTIY
J gene: TRBJ2-7; V gene: TRBV7-8; CDR3 protein: ASSLGRRSYEQY
J gene: TRBJ2-4; V gene: TRBV12-3/TRBV12-4; CDR3 protein: ASSPTGLKNIQY
J gene: TRBJ2-7; V gene: TRBV29-1; CDR3 protein: SVETVYEQY
J gene: TRBJ2-7; V gene: TRBV27; CDR3 protein: ASSFLGTRGGEQY
J gene: TRBJ2-7; V gene: TRBV3-1; CDR3 protein: ASSLTSGGPSYEQY
J gene: TRBJ2-5; V gene: TRBV28; CDR3 protein: ASSSNLAGAETQY
J gene: TRBJ1-6; V gene: TRBV19; CDR3 protein: ASSTNTGNSYNSPLH
J gene: TRBJ1-2; V gene: TRBV6-1; CDR3 protein: ASSEVNVAGYT
J gene: TRBJ2-4; V gene: TRBV3-1; CDR3 protein: ASSPYAQGALAKNIQY
J gene: TRBJ2-7; V gene: TRBV29-1; CDR3 protein: STTTDSYEQY
J gene: TRBJ1-5; V gene: TRBV7-6; CDR3 protein: ASGSFGQPQH
J gene: TRBJ1-1; V gene: TRBV3-1; CDR3 protein: ASSQVAGGTEAF
J gene: TRBJ2-7; V gene: TRBV4-2; CDR3 protein: ASSRREGYEQY
J gene: TRBJ2-3; V gene: TRBV28; CDR3 protein: ASSLGTVNTDTQY
J gene: TRBJ1-5; V gene: TRBV11-2; CDR3 protein: ASSNGQGGGQPQH
J gene: TRBJ1-5; V gene: TRBV6-6; CDR3 protein: ASTQGVNQPQH
J gene: TRBJ2-2; V gene: TRBV12-3/TRBV12-4; CDR3 protein: ASSLQGWSGELF
J gene: TRBJ1-1; V gene: TRBV28; CDR3 protein: ASSLKTLNTEAF
J gene: TRBJ1-3; V gene: TRBV7-2; CDR3 protein: ASSLDTSGNTIY
J gene: TRBJ2-7; V gene: TRBV7-9; CDR3 protein: ASMRGEDEQY
J gene: TRBJ2-7; V gene: TRBV20-1; CDR3 protein: SAKVRERSYEQY
J gene: TRBJ1-1; V gene: TRBV27; CDR3 protein: ASRDALLENTEAF
J gene: TRBJ1-5; V gene: TRBV12-3/TRBV12-4; CDR3 protein: ASRSGTGANQPQH
J gene: TRBJ1-5; V gene: TRBV7-9; CDR3 protein: ASSNTNQPQH
J gene: TRBJ1-2; V gene: TRBV7-9; CDR3 protein: ASSLSGSYGYT
J gene: TRBJ2-1; V gene: TRBV2; CDR3 protein: ASTLTTSGGANEQF
J gene: TRBJ1-2; V gene: TRBV10-3; CDR3 protein: ATVLDRGPNYGYT
J gene: TRBJ1-5; V gene: TRBV3-1; CDR3 protein: ASSQAGTGDQPQH
J gene: TRBJ1-2; V gene: TRBV7-9; CDR3 protein: ASSRDTLNYGYT
J gene: TRBJ2-3; V gene: TRBV24-1; CDR3 protein: ATSADRASTDTQY
J gene: TRBJ2-3; V gene: TRBV2; CDR3 protein: ASSEGYTQY
J gene: TRBJ2-7; V gene: TRBV5-1; CDR3 protein: ASRSGVNYEQY